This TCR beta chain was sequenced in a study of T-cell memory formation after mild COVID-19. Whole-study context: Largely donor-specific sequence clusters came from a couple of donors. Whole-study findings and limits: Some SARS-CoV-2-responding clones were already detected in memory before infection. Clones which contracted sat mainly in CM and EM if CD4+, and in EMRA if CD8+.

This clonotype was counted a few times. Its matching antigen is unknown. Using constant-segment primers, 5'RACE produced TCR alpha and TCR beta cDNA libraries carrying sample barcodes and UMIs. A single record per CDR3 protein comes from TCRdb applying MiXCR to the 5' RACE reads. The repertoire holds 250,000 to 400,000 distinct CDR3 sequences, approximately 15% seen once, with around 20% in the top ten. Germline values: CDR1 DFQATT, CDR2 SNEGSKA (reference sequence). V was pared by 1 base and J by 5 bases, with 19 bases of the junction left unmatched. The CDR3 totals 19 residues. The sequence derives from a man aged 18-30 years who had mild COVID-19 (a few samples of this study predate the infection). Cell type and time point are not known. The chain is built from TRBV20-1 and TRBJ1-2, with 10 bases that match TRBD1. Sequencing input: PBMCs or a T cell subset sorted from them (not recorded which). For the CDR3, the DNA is TGCAGTGCTAGAGCCACCCTCCGGGACAGGGGACGGAGTTATTATGGCTACACCTTC. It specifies CSARATLRDRGRSYYGYTF.